These 9 T cell receptor beta chains were all obtained from the same sample, sequenced in a study of blood T cell repertoires in COVID-19. Data came from immunoSEQ multiplex PCR; TCRdb stores just in-frame clones and leaves some out. Of roughly 90,000 clones in the sample, roughly 85% were seen once. The sequenced sample was peripheral blood. Receptor source: a man older than 75 with acute or convalescent COVID-19.

The V call is TRBV9, the J call TRBJ2-3; a weak D match, TRBD2 (6 bases). Deletions cut 0 bases from V and 5 bases from J, with 22 bases between. Germline assignment: CDR1 SGDLS and CDR2 YYNGEE. This CDR3 has 18 residues. CDR3 DNA sequence: TGTGCCAGCAGCGTAGGTCCTGGCGGGACGGTAATACGAGATACGCAGTATTTT. This gives the protein CASSVGPGGTVIRDTQYF.

The chain is built from TRBV6-5 and TRBJ1-2; 8 nucleotides match TRBD1. CDR1 is MNHEY and CDR2 is SVGAGI in the germline V gene. The CDR3 is 14 residues long. V lost 8 bases, J lost 4 bases, and 9 bases stayed unmatched. The CDR3 coding sequence is TGTGCCAGCCGGCCGGGACAGGCCGGCTATGGCTACACCTTC. This sequence encodes CASRPGQAGYGYTF.

This clone appeared once. This chain connects TRBV3-1 (or the pseudogene TRBV3-2) to TRBJ2-4; 7 nucleotides line up with TRBD2. The CDR3 contains 18 residues. The ends lost 1 base at V and 0 bases at J; junction bases unmatched: 9. Germline V CDR1 and CDR2: LGHDT, YNNKEL (reference sequence). The CDR3 coding sequence is TGTGCCAGCAGCCAAGGAAGCGGGAACACTCTAGCCAAAAACATTCAGTACTTC. Its protein is CASSQGSGNTLAKNIQYF.

The rearrangement links TRBV28 to TRBJ2-7, with TRBD2 matching 8 bases. The J segment lost 4 bases and the V segment lost 3 bases, leaving 8 bases of the junction unmatched. CDR3 length: 15 residues. The germline gives CDR1 MDHEN, CDR2 SYDVKM. CDR3 in DNA: TGTGCCAGCAGTTTTTTGGGGACTAGGCAGTACGAGCAGTACTTC. Protein product: CASSFLGTRQYEQYF. The whole variable domain, remainder taken from reference TRBV28 and TRBJ2-7, is DVKVTQSSRYLVKRTGEKVFLECVQDMDHENMFWYRQDPGLGLRLIYFSYDVKMKEKGDIPEGYSVSREKKERFSLILESASTNQTSMYLCASSFLGTRQYEQYFGPGTRLTVT.

This chain uses TRBV6-4 with TRBJ1-2; the D gene is possibly TRBD1 (5 bases). Germline lookup yields CDR1 MRHNA and CDR2 SNTAGT. Trimming cost V 3 bases and J 4 bases, with 12 bases left between them. The CDR3 extends over 14 amino acids. The CDR3 region has the DNA TGTGCCAGCAGTGAGGGGCCACATAGCTATGGCTACACCTTC. It specifies CASSEGPHSYGYTF.

This chain links TRBV3-1 (or the pseudogene TRBV3-2) with TRBJ2-7; 12 bases fit TRBD2. The trim removed 4 bases at V and 4 bases at J, leaving 5 bases unmatched. Germline V gene data show CDR1 as LGHDT and CDR2 as YNNKEL (reference sequence). The CDR3 contains 15 residues. The CDR3 nucleotides are TGTGCCAGCAGCCCGAGACTAGCGGGAGTATACGAGCAGTACTTC. Translation gives CASSPRLAGVYEQYF.

This chain joins TRBV9 and TRBJ2-3; D is possibly TRBD2 (5 bases). The germline V and J ends were trimmed by 4 bases and 11 bases, with 17 bases remaining between them. Germline V CDR1 and CDR2: SGDLS, YYNGEE. The CDR3 sequence is 13 residues long. Written as DNA, the CDR3 is TGTGCCAGCAGCCCCCGACCCGGGATGGAGCAGTATTTT. Translating gives CASSPRPGMEQYF. Full variable domain (remainder filled in from reference TRBV9 and TRBJ2-3): DSGVTQTPKHLITATGQRVTLRCSPRSGDLSVYWYQQSLDQGLQFLIQYYNGEERAKGNILERFSAQQFPDLHSELNLSSLELGDSALYFCASSPRPGMEQYFGPGTRLTVL.

This chain uses TRBV7-9 with TRBJ1-2; the D gene is possibly TRBD1 (5 bases). The V and J ends lost 5 bases and 8 bases respectively, with 15 bases between them. The length of the CDR3 is 13 residues. Per the germline V gene, CDR1 is SEHNR and CDR2 is FQNEAQ (reference sequence). The CDR3 region is CASSQQQEGGYTF. The CDR3 nucleotides are TGTGCCAGCAGCCAACAACAGGAGGGGGGCTACACCTTC.

The rearrangement uses TRBV6-5 and TRBJ1-5, with unresolved D. The germline gives CDR1 MNHEY, CDR2 SVGAGI. This CDR3 has 13 residues. With 6 bases removed from V and 2 bases from J, the gap between germline ends came to 8 bases. The chain's CDR3 is CASSLSGNQPQHF. The CDR3 DNA is TGTGCCAGCAGCCTCTCCGGCAATCAGCCCCAGCATTTT.